The text below deals with one TCR beta chain. Its antigen is still unknown. This sample's TCRbeta library carried unique molecular identifier barcodes. In TCRdb, the PCR reads were re-called with MiXCR into one record per CDR3 protein. The sample shows 70,000 to 95,000 distinct CDR3 sequences, roughly a sixth of them seen only once. This sample was taken from a study of T-cell reconstitution after alpha-beta-depleted transplantation in children. Study outcomes and limitations: Where alpha-beta T cells came from about two months after transplant was reportedly several hundred expanded graft clones. The authors attributed T-cell counts and diversity one year after transplant mostly to newly produced T cells. At day 60, the high TCRbeta diversity found in some patients originated from recipient T cells and thymic progenitors that had survived.

The V and J ends lost 4 bases and 7 bases respectively, with 13 bases between them. There are 14 residues in the CDR3. The germline V gene has CDR1 KGHDR and CDR2 SFDVKD. V is TRBV24-1 and J is TRBJ2-1; tentatively, D is TRBD2 (6 bases). This sequence was found in a male patient between 2 and 15 years old who had a stem cell transplant for acute lymphoblastic leukemia, so the T cells may come from the graft donor. This sample comprised PBMCs, mostly from graft donor cells, obtained 180 days after TCRalphabeta/CD19-depleted stem cell transplant. The CDR3 DNA is TGTGCCACCAGTGACCCCCCTGCGGGGAATGAGCAGTTCTTC. Translating it yields CATSDPPAGNEQFF.